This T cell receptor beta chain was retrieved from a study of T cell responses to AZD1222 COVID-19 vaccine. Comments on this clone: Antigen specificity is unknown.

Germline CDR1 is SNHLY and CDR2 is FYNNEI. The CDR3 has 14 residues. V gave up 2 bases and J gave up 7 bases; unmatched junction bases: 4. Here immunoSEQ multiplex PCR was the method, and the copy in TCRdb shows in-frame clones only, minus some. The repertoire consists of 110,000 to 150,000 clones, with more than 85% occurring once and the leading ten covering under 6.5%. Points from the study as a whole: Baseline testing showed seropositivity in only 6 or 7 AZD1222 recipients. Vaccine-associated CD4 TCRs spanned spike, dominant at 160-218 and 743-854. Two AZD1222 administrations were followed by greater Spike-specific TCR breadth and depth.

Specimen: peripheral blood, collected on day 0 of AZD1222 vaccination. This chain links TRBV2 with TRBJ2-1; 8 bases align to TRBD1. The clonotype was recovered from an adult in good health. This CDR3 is CASSEQGAKNEQFF. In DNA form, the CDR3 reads TGTGCCAGCAGTGAACAGGGGGCTAAAAATGAGCAGTTCTTC. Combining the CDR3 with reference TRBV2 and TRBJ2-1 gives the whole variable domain EPEVTQTPSHQVTQMGQEVILRCVPISNHLYFYWYRQILGQKVEFLVSFYNNEISEKSEIFDDQFSVERPDGSNFTLKIRSTKLEDSAMYFCASSEQGAKNEQFFGPGTRLTVL.